These 23 T cell receptor beta chains were all obtained from the same sample, sequenced in a study of Ad26.COV2.S vaccination and SARS-CoV-2 variants. The treatment: 15 to 20 received Ad26.COV2.S at low or high dose, single or two shots; several received placebo; per-sample allocation not given. Sampling was performed 63 days after the first vaccine or placebo injection. Only in-frame clones appear in the TCRdb table, and some are missing; sequencing was by immunoSEQ multiplex PCR. This table has under 550,000 clones, 70% to 90% appearing once. The source was peripheral blood, collected in a trial of Ad26.COV2.S vaccine versus placebo. Receptor source: a person between 18 and 65 years old who received the Ad26.COV2.S COVID-19 vaccine or a placebo.

A remark on this clone: The sample holds other DNA sequences that translate to the same CDR3. The V and J genes are TRBV19 and TRBJ2-7, with D tentatively TRBD2 (5 bases). Looked up from germline, CDR1 is LNHDA and CDR2 is SQIVND (reference sequence). Trimming left V 3 bases short and J 3 bases short, with 6 bases between. The CDR3 consists of 12 residues. The CDR3 DNA follows: TGTGCCAGTAGTATTGGAGGCTACGAGCAGTACTTC. It encodes CASSIGGYEQYF.

The chain joins TRBV24-1 to TRBJ2-1, with 9 bases identical to TRBD1. Germline CDR1 is KGHDR and CDR2 is SFDVKD. Losses at the gene ends were 7 bases for V and 2 bases for J; bases not matched to a gene: 5. This CDR3 spans 15 amino acids. The CDR3 nucleotides read TGTGCCACCAGCCCGGACAGGGGCCCCTACAATGAGCAGTTCTTC. Protein: CATSPDRGPYNEQFF.

This rearrangement joins TRBV7-8 to TRBJ1-2, with D maybe TRBD1 (5 bases). Germline-derived CDR1 and CDR2 are SGHVS and FQNEAQ. This CDR3 contains 16 residues. Trimming stripped 5 bases from V and 4 bases from J, with 20 bases between. In DNA form, the CDR3 reads TGTGCCAGCAGCCCTCGCTTATCTACAGGAGCCTATGGCTACACCTTC. Protein sequence: CASSPRLSTGAYGYTF. Drawing the rest from reference TRBV7-8 and TRBJ1-2, the complete variable domain is GAGVSQSPRYKVAKRGQDVALRCDPISGHVSLFWYQQALGQGPEFLTYFQNEAQLDKSGLPSDRFFAERPEGSVSTLKIQRTQQEDSAVYLCASSPRLSTGAYGYTFGSGTRLTVV.

The chain recombines TRBV9 with TRBJ2-3, with 10 bases that match TRBD1. Losses at the gene ends were 0 bases for V and 1 base for J; bases not matched to a gene: 2. This CDR3 has 16 residues. Germline assignment: CDR1 SGDLS and CDR2 YYNGEE. CDR3 loop: CASSVEGTGGTDTQYF. In DNA, the CDR3 is TGTGCCAGCAGCGTAGAAGGGACAGGGGGCACAGATACGCAGTATTTT.

This clone occurred a few times. This chain joins TRBV19 and TRBJ2-1; 8 bases are a match to TRBD2. Germline-derived CDR1 and CDR2 are LNHDA and SQIVND (reference sequence). The CDR3 totals 16 residues. V lost 3 bases, J lost 8 bases, and 12 bases stayed unmatched. CDR3 amino acids: CASSIPRRGAIYEQFF. The CDR3 DNA is TGTGCCAGTAGTATCCCACGGCGGGGGGCCATCTATGAGCAGTTCTTC.

The V call is TRBV9, the J call TRBJ2-5, with TRBD1 as a possible D gene (6 bases). The CDR3 is 15 amino acids. The germline gives CDR1 SGDLS, CDR2 YYNGEE. The germline V and J ends were trimmed by 0 bases and 5 bases, with 14 bases remaining between them. CDR3 nucleotide sequence: TGTGCCAGCAGCGTAGGAGTGGGGGCGTATGAGACCCAGTACTTC. It codes for CASSVGVGAYETQYF.

The rearrangement uses TRBV5-5 and TRBJ2-2; TRBD1 matches 10 bases. CDR3 size: 16 residues. V shed 4 bases, J shed 2 bases, and the junction held 5 bases outside the gene matches. The germline gives CDR1 SGHKS, CDR2 YYEKEE (reference sequence). CDR3 bases: TGTGCCAGCAGCCCGACAGGGGGCTCCAACACCGGGGAGCTGTTTTTT. It yields the protein CASSPTGGSNTGELFF.

The J gene is TRBJ1-2, the V gene TRBV11-2; D is uncertain. CDR1 SGHAT and CDR2 FQNNGV come from the germline V gene. Between the trimmed V and J ends, which lost 0 bases and 4 bases, there was a span of 12 bases. CDR3 length: 15 residues. CDR3 sequence: CASSLETTWVYGYTF. In DNA form, the CDR3 reads TGTGCCAGCAGCTTAGAAACGACGTGGGTCTATGGCTACACCTTC.

The rearrangement joins TRBV5-6 to TRBJ1-4; a possible D gene is TRBD1 (5 bases). The CDR3 is 15 amino acids. From germline, CDR1 is SGHDT and CDR2 YYEEEE. V was clipped by 5 bases and J by 3 bases, with 14 bases between them. CDR3 in DNA: TGTGCCAGCAGAAGGAGGGGAGCGTCTAATGAAAAACTGTTTTTT. Encoded protein: CASRRRGASNEKLFF.

The chain recombines TRBV5-1 with TRBJ2-5, with unresolved D. This CDR3 comprises 15 residues. The ends were cut back, 0 bases at V and 5 bases at J, with 14 bases in the middle. CDR1 and CDR2 from the germline V gene are SGHRS and YFSETQ. The CDR3 DNA reads as TGCGCCAGCAGCTTGGAGGGATCCCTAGGGGAGACCCAGTACTTC. Protein: CASSLEGSLGETQYF.

The rearrangement joins TRBV5-6 to TRBJ1-3; the D is unclear. There are 15 residues in the CDR3. V was clipped by 2 bases and J by 0 bases, with 9 bases between them. Germline V gives CDR1 SGHDT, CDR2 YYEEEE. The CDR3 region is CASSLKANSGNTIYF. The CDR3 nucleotides are TGTGCCAGCAGCTTAAAGGCGAACTCTGGAAACACCATATATTTT. The full variable domain, in which reference TRBV5-6 and TRBJ1-3 provide the parts outside the CDR3, is DAGVTQSPTHLIKTRGQQVTLRCSPKSGHDTVSWYQQALGQGPQFIFQYYEEEERQRGNFPDRFSGHQFPNYSSELNVNALLLGDSALYLCASSLKANSGNTIYFGEGSWLTVV.

The chain carries TRBV14 and TRBJ1-5; D not certain. The V and J ends lost 1 base and 1 base respectively, with 2 bases between them. The V gene's germline CDR1 is SGHDN and CDR2 FVKESK. This CDR3 contains 13 residues. This CDR3 reads CASSQGSNQPQHF. Written as DNA, the CDR3 is TGTGCCAGCAGCCAAGGCAGCAATCAGCCCCAGCATTTT.

This rearrangement joins TRBV3-1 (or the pseudogene TRBV3-2) to TRBJ2-2; D remains ambiguous. This CDR3 has 11 amino acids. The germline V gene has CDR1 LGHDT and CDR2 YNNKEL (reference sequence). Trimming removed 8 bases from V and 2 bases from J, with 3 bases in between. CDR3 sequence reads: CASGNTGELFF. CDR3 DNA: TGTGCCAGCGGTAACACCGGGGAGCTGTTTTTT.

This rearrangement joins TRBV11-2 to TRBJ1-5, with D possibly being TRBD1 (5 bases). There are 15 residues in the CDR3. Germline V CDR1 and CDR2: SGHAT, FQNNGV. Trimming removed 3 bases at V and 5 bases at J, with 14 bases between. Here the CDR3 DNA reads TGTGCCAGCAGCTTCCCTGGGGGGTTCCATCAGCCCCAGCATTTT. This encodes CASSFPGGFHQPQHF.

The rearrangement links TRBV7-9 to TRBJ2-3, with D perhaps TRBD1 (5 bases). Trimming took off 4 bases at V and 5 bases at J, with 22 bases between the two ends. From germline, CDR1 is SEHNR and CDR2 FQNEAQ (reference sequence). There are 17 residues in the CDR3. As DNA, the CDR3 is TGTGCCAGCAGCTCCCAGCTAGTGGGTCAGGGCAGAGATACGCAGTATTTT. Translation: CASSSQLVGQGRDTQYF.

The chain carries TRBV19 and TRBJ1-4; D uncertain. This CDR3 has 13 amino acids. Germline CDR1 reads LNHDA; CDR2 reads SQIVND (reference sequence). Between the trimmed V and J ends, which lost 3 bases and 7 bases, there was a span of 9 bases. CDR3 loop: CASSMTNGEKLFF. DNA for the CDR3: TGTGCCAGTAGTATGACAAACGGTGAAAAACTGTTTTTT.

The chain carries TRBV19 and TRBJ1-5; D gene uncertain. V lost 8 bases, J lost 1 base, and 9 bases lay in between. The CDR3 has 13 amino acids. Looked up from germline, CDR1 is LNHDA and CDR2 is SQIVND (reference sequence). CDR3 nucleotides: TGTGCCAGTGGCCAGCCCAGCAATCAGCCCCAGCATTTT. Protein: CASGQPSNQPQHF.

V usage is TRBV6-5 and J usage is TRBJ2-7; 9 bases map to TRBD1. The germline V gene encodes CDR1 MNHEY and CDR2 SVGAGI. V shed 7 bases, J shed 4 bases, and the junction held 5 bases outside the gene matches. There are 13 residues in the CDR3. The CDR3 is CASTEQGAYEQYF. DNA of the CDR3: TGTGCCAGCACGGAACAGGGGGCATACGAGCAGTACTTC.

This chain links TRBV7-8 with TRBJ2-3; 16 nucleotides agree with TRBD2. Germline V CDR1 and CDR2: SGHVS, FQNEAQ. Trimming cost V 4 bases and J 0 bases; bases outside gene matches: 10. The CDR3 has 20 amino acids. CDR3 sequence reads: CASSSKRGLAGGASTDTQYF. CDR3 nucleotide sequence: TGTGCCAGCAGCTCCAAGCGGGGACTAGCGGGGGGGGCTAGCACAGATACGCAGTATTTT.

This clone appeared once. The chain links TRBV5-8 to TRBJ2-3; D not resolved. Trimming took off 1 base at V and 2 bases at J, with 8 bases between the two ends. Per germline, CDR1 SGHTS and CDR2 YDEGEE. The CDR3 is made up of 14 amino acids. CDR3 loop: CASSLRQNTDTQYF. CDR3 nucleotide sequence: TGTGCCAGCAGCTTGCGGCAGAACACAGATACGCAGTATTTT.

The chain combines TRBV6-2 or TRBV6-3 with TRBJ2-3; D is unresolved. The CDR3 length is 11 residues. Trimming took off 2 bases at V and 5 bases at J, with 2 bases between the two ends. Per the germline V gene, CDR1 is MNHEY and CDR2 is SVGEGT. DNA for the CDR3: TGTGCCAGCAGTTACATAGATACGCAGTATTTT. Translating it yields CASSYIDTQYF.

This clone came up once. The rearrangement uses TRBV11-2 and TRBJ1-2, with unresolved D. The CDR3 consists of 13 residues. Deletions cut 5 bases from V and 1 base from J, with 8 bases between. The germline V gene encodes CDR1 SGHAT and CDR2 FQNNGV. The CDR3 spells CASSREFNYGYTF. Written as DNA, the CDR3 is TGTGCCAGCAGCCGAGAGTTTAACTATGGCTACACCTTC.

This chain connects TRBV7-9 to TRBJ2-3; perhaps D is TRBD1 or TRBD2 (5 bases each). The CDR3 covers 12 residues. The germline CDR1 and CDR2 sequences are SEHNR and FQNEAQ (reference sequence). Trimming left V 3 bases short and J 8 bases short, with 9 bases between. CDR3 in DNA: TGTGCCAGCAGCTTGGGGGACCCTACGCAGTATTTT. It yields the protein CASSLGDPTQYF.